This T cell receptor beta chain is from a study of T cell repertoires in cytomegalovirus infection. Via MiXCR, TCRdb re-called the reads, giving one row per CDR3 protein. The repertoire consists of a few hundred thousand distinct CDR3 sequences, with approximately 9.5% occurring once and the leading ten covering roughly 4.5%. Sequencing used PBMCs. The sequence was collected from a human donor in good health (CMV status not recorded). Some clones in this sample may be carry-over from other donors' samples.

The CDR3 reads CAWSSWGLAGTTDTQYF. The DNA for the CDR3 is TGTGCCTGGAGTTCCTGGGGACTAGCGGGAACCACAGATACGCAGTATTTT. The V call is TRBV30, the J call TRBJ2-3; TRBD2 aligns across 13 bases. The V segment lost 2 bases and the J segment 2 bases; nucleotides outside the gene matches: 7. The CDR3 is made up of 17 amino acids. Germline CDR1 is GTSNPN and CDR2 is SVGIG (reference sequence). Full variable domain (rest looked up from reference TRBV30 and TRBJ2-3): SQTIHQWPATLVQPVGSPLSLECTVEGTSNPNLYWYRQAAGRGLQLLFYSVGIGQISSEVPQNLSASRPQDRQFILSSKKLLLSDSGFYLCAWSSWGLAGTTDTQYFGPGTRLTVL.